Ten or more counts support the clone carrying this T cell receptor (beta chain). TCRdb itself ran the 5' RACE reads through MiXCR, one entry per CDR3 protein. The sample shows about 65,000 distinct CDR3 sequences, roughly 3.7% of them seen only once. The sample originates from a study of neurological immune-mediated disorders. Germline CDR1 and CDR2: DFQATT and SNEGSKA (reference sequence). The V end lost 6 bases, the J end lost 0 bases, and 17 bases lay between the germline ends. The length of the CDR3 is 15 residues. The V and J genes are TRBV20-1 and TRBJ1-1, with D possibly being TRBD1 (6 bases). This TCR derives from a man aged 50-59 years with multiple sclerosis. Sequenced input: PBMCs. This CDR3 is CSAQFRGRMNTEAFF. The CDR3 DNA reads as TGCAGTGCACAATTCAGGGGCCGGATGAACACTGAAGCTTTCTTT.